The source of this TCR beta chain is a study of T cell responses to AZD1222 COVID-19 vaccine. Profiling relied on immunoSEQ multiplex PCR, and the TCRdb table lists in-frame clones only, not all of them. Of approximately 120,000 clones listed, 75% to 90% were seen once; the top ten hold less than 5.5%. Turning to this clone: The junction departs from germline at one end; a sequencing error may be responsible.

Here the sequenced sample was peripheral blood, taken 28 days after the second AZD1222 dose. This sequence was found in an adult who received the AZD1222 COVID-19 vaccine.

CDR3 in amino acids: CASSQDPGEPTYTQYF. CDR3 in DNA: TGTGCCAGCAGCCAAGATCCAGGTGAACCCACATATACGCAGTATTTT. This chain uses TRBV3-1 (or the pseudogene TRBV3-2) with TRBJ2-3, with unresolved D. The CDR3 is made up of 16 amino acids. The germline CDR1 and CDR2 sequences are LGHDT and YNNKEL (reference sequence).